These T cell receptor beta chains were read from a single sample in a study of Ad26.COV2.S vaccination and SARS-CoV-2 variants. The assay was immunoSEQ multiplex PCR, and TCRdb's table has in-frame clones only and misses some. This table has 350,000 to 400,000 clones, 88% appearing once. Sequencing was performed on peripheral blood, taken in a trial of Ad26.COV2.S vaccine versus placebo. These TCRs come from a person between 18 and 65 years old who received the Ad26.COV2.S COVID-19 vaccine or a placebo. CDR3s include the opening cysteine and the closing phenylalanine or tryptophan. The D gene is left open where the match is weak. Clone size appears in some rows only: once, few, many, or a class for an expanded clone.

len,d_gene,j_gene,abundance,v_gene,CDR3aa,CDR3nt
13,.,TRBJ2-2,.,TRBV29-1,CSVDSQNTGELFF,TGCAGCGTTGACAGTCAAAACACCGGGGAGCTGTTTTTT
15,.,TRBJ1-2,many,TRBV13,CASSLVLEQNYGYTF,TGTGCCAGCAGCTTAGTCTTGGAACAGAACTATGGCTACACCTTC
16,.,TRBJ2-3,.,TRBV6-5,CASSYSPGLGTDTQYF,TGTGCCAGCAGTTACTCCCCGGGGTTGGGCACAGATACGCAGTATTTT
17,TRBD2,TRBJ2-2,.,TRBV7-9,CASSHLAGGTNTGELFF,TGTGCCAGCAGCCACCTAGCGGGGGGGACGAACACCGGGGAGCTGTTTTTT
17,TRBD1,TRBJ1-1,.,TRBV5-6,CASSKGRDRGMNTEAFF,TGTGCCAGCAGCAAGGGTAGGGACAGGGGGATGAACACTGAAGCTTTCTTT
17,TRBD1,TRBJ2-1,.,TRBV14,CASSQDSGTGDVHEQFF,TGTGCCAGCAGCCAGGACTCCGGGACAGGGGACGTCCATGAGCAGTTCTTC
13,.,TRBJ1-1,.,TRBV6-6,CASSYSGATEAFF,TGTGCCAGCAGTTACAGTGGGGCTACTGAAGCTTTCTTT
14,.,TRBJ1-2,.,TRBV18,CASSPLDMSYGYTF,TGTGCCAGCTCACCACTGGACATGTCATATGGCTACACCTTC
14,.,TRBJ1-4,.,TRBV6-1,CASSESGINEKLFF,TGTGCCAGCAGTGAATCCGGGATTAATGAAAAACTGTTTTTT
13,.,TRBJ2-1,.,TRBV6-2/TRBV6-3,CASSYRLYNEQFF,TGTGCCAGCAGTTACCGCCTCTACAATGAGCAGTTCTTC
14,.,TRBJ2-5,.,TRBV6-5,CASSYSLEEETQYF,TGTGCCAGCAGTTACTCTCTGGAGGAAGAGACCCAGTACTTC
15,TRBD1,TRBJ2-1,.,TRBV5-8,CASSPRQGLEVVQFF,TGTGCCAGCAGCCCCCGACAGGGGTTAGAGGTTGTGCAGTTCTTC
15,.,TRBJ2-2,.,TRBV19,CASSMDTSNTGELFF,TGTGCCAGTAGTATGGACACCTCGAACACCGGGGAGCTGTTTTTT
14,.,TRBJ1-4,.,TRBV15,CATSRGNSNEKLFF,TGTGCCACCAGCAGGGGTAATAGTAATGAAAAACTGTTTTTT
13,.,TRBJ2-7,.,TRBV5-4,CASSLAQGNEQYF,TGTGCCAGCAGCTTGGCCCAGGGGAACGAGCAGTACTTC
17,TRBD1,TRBJ1-6,.,TRBV3-1/TRBV3-2,CASSHPPGQGDNSPLHF,TGTGCCAGCAGCCACCCACCGGGACAGGGTGATAATTCACCCCTCCACTTT
12,.,TRBJ2-1,.,TRBV9,CASSVAGVEQFF,TGTGCCAGCAGCGTAGCAGGGGTTGAGCAGTTCTTC
14,.,TRBJ1-1,.,TRBV7-9,CASTQGNLNTEAFF,TGTGCCAGCACCCAGGGGAATCTGAACACTGAAGCTTTCTTT